Below, 21 T cell receptor beta chains from the same sample are listed, as sequenced in a study of blood T cell repertoires in COVID-19. Clones were sequenced by immunoSEQ multiplex PCR, and TCRdb holds only the in-frame ones, with some missing. The repertoire holds some 340,000 clones, with about four fifths as singletons. Sequencing input: peripheral blood. The receptors here all came from a man between 25 and 39 years old with active or convalescent COVID-19.

The chain couples TRBV13 to TRBJ2-3; 8 nucleotides line up with TRBD1. With 4 bases clipped from V and 4 bases from J, the junction kept 7 bases outside the gene matches. Looked up from germline, CDR1 is PRHDT and CDR2 is FYEKMQ (reference sequence). This CDR3 has 15 amino acids. CDR3 sequence reads: CASSSRLGQADTQYF. The DNA of the CDR3 is TGTGCCAGCAGCTCCAGGCTGGGACAGGCAGATACGCAGTATTTT.

The chain is built from TRBV6-5 and TRBJ2-7; 10 nucleotides match TRBD1. The CDR3 sequence is 15 residues long. Germline V gene sequence: CDR1 MNHEY, CDR2 SVGAGI. Trimming removed 4 bases from V and 3 bases from J; junction bases left unmatched: 6. For the CDR3, the DNA is TGTGCCAGCAGTTTCCGACAGGGGGCTGACTACGAGCAGTACTTC. This gives the protein CASSFRQGADYEQYF.

The CDR3 region has the DNA TGTGCCAGCAGCCCGGGGAGGGGAACAAACACCATATATTTT. It yields the protein CASSPGRGTNTIYF. The chain couples TRBV11-2 to TRBJ1-3; a weak D match, TRBD1 (5 bases). Between the trimmed V and J ends, which lost 5 bases and 6 bases, there was a span of 14 bases. The CDR3 loop spans 14 amino acids. Germline V gene data show CDR1 as SGHAT and CDR2 as FQNNGV.

The V gene is TRBV15, the J gene TRBJ1-2; D remains unclear. Germline V gene data show CDR1 as LNHNV and CDR2 as YYDKDF (reference sequence). V lost 3 bases, J lost 4 bases, and 15 bases lay in between. This CDR3 is 15 amino acids long. CDR3 region: CATSSPLTEGYGYTF. CDR3 in DNA: TGTGCCACCAGCAGCCCCCTAACCGAGGGCTATGGCTACACCTTC. The variable domain in full, with the rest retrieved from reference TRBV15 and TRBJ1-2, is DAMVIQNPRYQVTQFGKPVTLSCSQTLNHNVMYWYQQKSSQAPKLLFHYYDKDFNNEADTPDNFQSRRPNTSFCFLDIRSPGLGDTAMYLCATSSPLTEGYGYTFGSGTRLTVV.

This chain connects TRBV12-3 or TRBV12-4 to TRBJ1-2; a weak D match, TRBD1 (6 bases). CDR3 length: 12 amino acids. V lost 3 bases to trimming and J lost 12 bases, with 14 bases between them. CDR3 nucleotides: TGTGCCAGCAGTTTGTTGTTTGGGGGCCACACCTTC. This codes for CASSLLFGGHTF.

In DNA form, the CDR3 reads TGTGCCTCGTACCGCCGCGGTGGTTCACCCCTCCACTTT. Protein sequence: CASYRRGGSPLHF. The V and J genes are TRBV30 and TRBJ1-6, with D hard to call. CDR1 and CDR2 (germline): GTSNPN, SVGIG (reference sequence). V lost 7 bases, J lost 9 bases, and 16 bases lay in between. The CDR3 totals 13 residues.

CDR3 sequence: CASSLRPEWTSGFEQYF. The CDR3 nucleotides are TGTGCCAGCAGCTTAAGGCCAGAGTGGACTAGCGGATTCGAGCAGTACTTC. The genes are TRBV7-8 and TRBJ2-7; 10 positions match TRBD2. V gave up 2 bases and J gave up 6 bases; unmatched junction bases: 13. Germline lookup yields CDR1 SGHVS and CDR2 FQNEAQ. The length of the CDR3 is 17 residues.

This clone was seen a single time. The chain recombines TRBV30 with TRBJ2-7; TRBD1 matches 8 bases. The germline V gene encodes CDR1 GTSNPN and CDR2 SVGIG (reference sequence). This CDR3 contains 14 residues. With V trimmed by 0 bases and J by 6 bases, 7 bases remained unmatched. The CDR3 protein is CAWSVPAGTGEQYF. CDR3 nucleotide sequence: TGTGCCTGGAGTGTACCGGCAGGGACAGGCGAGCAGTACTTC.

The chain combines TRBV30 with TRBJ1-4; 7 bases line up with TRBD1. CDR3 size: 13 residues. Unmatched junction bases numbered 1, after V lost 0 bases and J lost 6 bases. Germline CDR1 GTSNPN, CDR2 SVGIG (reference sequence). The CDR3 loop reads CAWSVDRDEKLFF. In DNA form, the CDR3 reads TGTGCCTGGAGTGTAGACAGGGATGAAAAACTGTTTTTT.

The chain recombines TRBV4-3 with TRBJ1-4; D perhaps matches TRBD1 (5 bases). The germline V gene encodes CDR1 LGHNA and CDR2 YSLEER. The CDR3 length is 16 residues. V was trimmed by 0 bases and J by 7 bases, leaving 15 bases between them. The CDR3 loop reads CASSQDSGRGGEKLFF. Written as DNA, the CDR3 is TGCGCCAGCAGCCAAGATTCGGGGAGGGGAGGTGAAAAACTGTTTTTT.

This clone showed up just once. The V call is TRBV11-2, the J call TRBJ1-3; 7 bases are shared with TRBD1. Losses at the gene ends were 1 base for V and 2 bases for J; bases not matched to a gene: 5. CDR3 length equals 16 residues. The germline CDR1 and CDR2 sequences are SGHAT and FQNNGV. The CDR3 DNA reads TGTGCCAGCAGCTTAGGACAGGGCGCTACTGGAAACACCATATATTTT. Amino acids: CASSLGQGATGNTIYF.

The rearrangement links TRBV11-2 to TRBJ2-1, with 8 bases identical to TRBD2. The CDR3 covers 15 residues. The V segment lost 5 bases and the J segment 8 bases; nucleotides outside the gene matches: 11. Germline CDR1 and CDR2: SGHAT and FQNNGV. The CDR3 loop is CASSLTGLVIDEQFF. CDR3 nucleotide sequence: TGTGCCAGCAGCCTAACGGGACTAGTGATCGATGAGCAGTTCTTC.

This clone was counted once. The rearrangement joins TRBV5-1 to TRBJ2-3, with a tentative D call TRBD1 (5 bases). Germline assignment: CDR1 SGHRS and CDR2 YFSETQ. The CDR3 length is 11 residues. The germline V and J ends were trimmed by 4 bases and 6 bases, with 6 bases remaining between them. The CDR3 bases are TGCGCCAGCAGCAGACAGGATACGCAGTATTTT. Translated, it gives CASSRQDTQYF. The complete variable domain, with remaining parts taken from reference TRBV5-1 and TRBJ2-3, reads KAGVTQTPRYLIKTRGQQVTLSCSPISGHRSVSWYQQTPGQGLQFLFEYFSETQRNKGNFPGRFSGRQFSNSRSEMNVSTLELGDSALYLCASSRQDTQYFGPGTRLTVL.

CDR3 region: CASSRSTGELFF. DNA of the CDR3: TGCGCCAGCAGCCGGAGCACCGGGGAGCTGTTTTTT. The gene calls are TRBV4-3 and TRBJ2-2; D not certain. V gave up 4 bases and J gave up 4 bases, with 4 bases separating them. Germline V gene sequence: CDR1 LGHNA, CDR2 YSLEER. This CDR3 has 12 amino acids.

The rearrangement joins TRBV3-1 (or the pseudogene TRBV3-2) to TRBJ2-1, with TRBD2 matching 11 bases. The CDR3 covers 17 residues. Germline trimming cut 1 base from V and 5 bases from J; bases unmatched to any gene: 7. Germline V lookup: CDR1 LGHDT, CDR2 YNNKEL (reference sequence). The CDR3 DNA reads TGTGCCAGCAGCCAAGTAAATAGCGGGGGGGCACACAATGAGCAGTTCTTC. It codes for CASSQVNSGGAHNEQFF.

The chain combines TRBV4-3 with TRBJ1-5, with D hard to call. V lost 1 base to trimming and J lost 2 bases, with 9 bases between them. CDR3 length: 15 amino acids. Per the germline V gene, CDR1 is LGHNA and CDR2 is YSLEER. This chain's CDR3 is CASSQGIPGNQPQHF. The CDR3 nucleotides read TGCGCCAGCAGCCAAGGCATCCCGGGCAATCAGCCCCAGCATTTT.

The chain has TRBV3-1 (or the pseudogene TRBV3-2) and TRBJ2-3, with D hard to call. The CDR3 has 13 amino acids. The germline V gene has CDR1 LGHDT and CDR2 YNNKEL (reference sequence). Between the trimmed V and J ends, which lost 1 base and 0 bases, there was a span of 2 bases. This chain's CDR3 is CASSQASTDTQYF. The CDR3 bases are TGTGCCAGCAGCCAAGCTAGCACAGATACGCAGTATTTT.

This chain connects TRBV6-5 to TRBJ1-5; tentatively, D is TRBD1 (6 bases). Trimming took 5 bases from V and 4 from J, leaving 9 bases between them. In germline, CDR1 is MNHEY, CDR2 SVGAGI. This CDR3 is built from 13 residues. CDR3 sequence reads: CASSTTGNQPQHF. In DNA form, the CDR3 reads TGTGCCAGCAGTACCACAGGGAATCAGCCCCAGCATTTT.

The V call is TRBV7-8, the J call TRBJ2-3, with 12 bases matching TRBD2. Germline assignment: CDR1 SGHVS and CDR2 FQNEAQ. Germline trimming cut 8 bases from V and 0 bases from J; bases unmatched to any gene: 0. The CDR3 is made up of 14 amino acids. The CDR3 sequence is CASGLAGSTDTQYF. The CDR3 DNA sequence: TGTGCCAGCGGACTAGCGGGGAGCACAGATACGCAGTATTTT.

The chain joins TRBV20-1 to TRBJ2-7; the D is unclear. V was cut by 3 bases and J by 4 bases, with 13 bases left in between. Germline CDR1 DFQATT, CDR2 SNEGSKA (reference sequence). The CDR3 is made up of 13 amino acids. In nucleotides, the CDR3 is TGCAGTGCTAGTTCTAGTAGTATGTACGAGCAGTACTTC. Translated: CSASSSSMYEQYF.

The rearrangement uses TRBV27 and TRBJ2-7, with D possibly matching TRBD2 (5 bases). The CDR3 sequence is 13 residues long. The germline gives CDR1 MNHEY, CDR2 SMNVEV (reference sequence). Deletions cut 11 bases from V and 3 bases from J, with 17 bases between. The CDR3 DNA reads as TGTGCCGCGAGGCCGGGGAGAGGCTACGAGCAGTACTTC. Translation: CAARPGRGYEQYF.